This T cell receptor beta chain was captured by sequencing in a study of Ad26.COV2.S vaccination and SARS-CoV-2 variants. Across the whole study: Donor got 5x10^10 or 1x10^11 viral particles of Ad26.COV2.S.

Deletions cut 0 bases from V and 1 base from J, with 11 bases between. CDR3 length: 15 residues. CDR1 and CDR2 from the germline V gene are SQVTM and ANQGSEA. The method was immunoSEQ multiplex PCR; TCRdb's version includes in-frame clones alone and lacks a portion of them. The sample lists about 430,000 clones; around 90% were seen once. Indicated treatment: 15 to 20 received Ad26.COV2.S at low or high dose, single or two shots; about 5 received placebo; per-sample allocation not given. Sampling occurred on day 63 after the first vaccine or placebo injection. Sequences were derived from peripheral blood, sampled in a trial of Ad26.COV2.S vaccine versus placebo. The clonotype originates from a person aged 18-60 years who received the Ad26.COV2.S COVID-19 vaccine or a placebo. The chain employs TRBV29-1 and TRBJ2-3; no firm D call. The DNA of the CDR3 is TGCAGCGTTGAAGAGAGTGCAATAGGCACAGATACGCAGTATTTT. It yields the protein CSVEESAIGTDTQYF.